Listed below are T cell receptor beta chains from one sample, sequenced in a study of shared clonotypes between healthy human individuals. TCRdb's table, derived via immunoSEQ multiplex PCR, lists solely in-frame clones and lacks some. The data contain about 1 million clones, roughly 80% of them singletons. Sequencing was done on a sample of memory CD4+ T cells sorted from blood. The receptors stem from a man younger than 30 in good health. Each CDR3 is given with its conserved first and last residue. The D gene is left open where the match is weak. Clone sizes are given selectively: once, few, many, or a class where the clone is expanded.

size: few
J: TRBJ2-7
D: .
V: TRBV14
CDR3: CASSQWGTLSSYEQYF
DNA: TGTGCCAGCAGCCAATGGGGGACTCTTAGCTCCTACGAGCAGTACTTC

size: .
J: TRBJ2-7
D: TRBD1
V: TRBV18
CDR3: CASSLQGTGGHEQYF
DNA: TGTGCCAGCTCTCTACAGGGGACAGGGGGCCACGAGCAGTACTTC

size: few
J: TRBJ2-3
D: TRBD2
V: TRBV5-6
CDR3: CASSLVAGGLSDTQYF
DNA: TGTGCCAGCAGCTTGGTGGCGGGGGGGCTGTCAGATACGCAGTATTTT

size: .
J: TRBJ2-7
D: .
V: TRBV29-1
CDR3: CSVARDVPAEQYF
DNA: TGCAGCGTTGCCAGAGATGTTCCAGCCGAGCAGTACTTC

size: .
J: TRBJ2-1
D: .
V: TRBV18
CDR3: CASSPPLEEDSYNEQFF
DNA: TGTGCCAGCTCACCACCGTTGGAGGAGGACTCCTACAATGAGCAGTTCTTC

size: many
J: TRBJ2-7
D: .
V: TRBV19
CDR3: CASSPLTTDEQYF
DNA: TGTGCCAGTAGTCCCCTGACTACTGACGAGCAGTACTTC

size: .
J: TRBJ2-1
D: TRBD2
V: TRBV5-1
CDR3: CASSLEGTINNEQFF
DNA: TGCGCCAGCAGCTTGGAGGGGACTATAAACAATGAGCAGTTCTTC

size: .
J: TRBJ1-1
D: .
V: TRBV6-6
CDR3: CASSYPTENTEAFF
DNA: TGTGCCAGCAGTTACCCCACAGAGAACACTGAAGCTTTCTTT

size: few
J: TRBJ2-4
D: .
V: TRBV6-6
CDR3: CASSDNRGGNIQYF
DNA: TGTGCCAGCAGTGACAACAGGGGGGGAAACATTCAGTACTTC

size: few
J: TRBJ1-2
D: .
V: TRBV19
CDR3: CASSTGFGYTF
DNA: TGTGCCAGTAGCACAGGGTTTGGCTACACCTTC

size: .
J: TRBJ1-6
D: TRBD1
V: TRBV6-5
CDR3: CASSSPGTGVSPLHF
DNA: TGTGCCAGCAGTAGTCCTGGGACAGGGGTTTCACCCCTCCACTTT

size: .
J: TRBJ2-7
D: .
V: TRBV7-6
CDR3: CASSLAVYRSEYEQYF
DNA: TGTGCCAGCAGCTTAGCGGTTTACAGGAGTGAGTACGAGCAGTACTTC

size: .
J: TRBJ1-6
D: .
V: TRBV9
CDR3: CASSATGNSPLHF
DNA: TGTGCCAGCAGCGCCACAGGGAATTCACCCCTCCACTTT

size: .
J: TRBJ1-3
D: .
V: TRBV6-5
CDR3: CASWAGNTIYF
DNA: TGTGCCAGCTGGGCCGGAAACACCATATATTTT

size: many
J: TRBJ2-2
D: .
V: TRBV27
CDR3: CASSSRTTVNTGELFF
DNA: TGTGCCAGCAGTTCCCGAACGACGGTGAACACCGGGGAGCTGTTTTTT

size: .
J: TRBJ1-2
D: .
V: TRBV18
CDR3: CASSPTQGLGYGYTF
DNA: TGTGCCAGCTCACCGACGCAGGGCCTAGGGTATGGCTACACCTTC

size: few
J: TRBJ2-7
D: TRBD1
V: TRBV28
CDR3: CASSLIRGYEQYF
DNA: TGTGCCAGCAGTTTAATCAGGGGGTACGAGCAGTACTTC

size: few
J: TRBJ1-1
D: TRBD1
V: TRBV5-4
CDR3: CASRGTGSSEAFF
DNA: TGTGCCAGCAGGGGGACAGGGTCTAGTGAAGCTTTCTTT

size: .
J: TRBJ2-7
D: .
V: TRBV19
CDR3: CASSRNADYEQYF
DNA: TGTGCCAGTAGCAGGAATGCGGACTACGAGCAGTACTTC

size: .
J: TRBJ2-1
D: TRBD2
V: TRBV7-8
CDR3: CASSLLAGGLNNEQFF
DNA: TGTGCCAGCAGCTTACTTGCGGGAGGGCTGAACAATGAGCAGTTCTTC

size: .
J: TRBJ2-7
D: .
V: TRBV5-4
CDR3: CASGQKDSPYEQYF
DNA: TGTGCCAGCGGACAAAAGGACAGTCCCTACGAGCAGTACTTC

size: .
J: TRBJ2-1
D: .
V: TRBV6-6
CDR3: CASSYLQGNEQFF
DNA: TGTGCCAGCAGTTACCTTCAGGGGAATGAGCAGTTCTTC

size: few
J: TRBJ2-2
D: .
V: TRBV9
CDR3: CASSASVSGELFF
DNA: TGTGCCAGCAGCGCTTCAGTCTCCGGGGAGCTGTTTTTT

size: .
J: TRBJ1-4
D: .
V: TRBV6-5
CDR3: CASSYSQGLNEKLFF
DNA: TGTGCCAGCAGTTACTCACAGGGTCTTAATGAAAAACTGTTTTTT

size: .
J: TRBJ1-6
D: .
V: TRBV19
CDR3: CASTSRGQENSPLHF
DNA: TGTGCCAGTACCTCCCGGGGGCAGGAGAATTCACCCCTCCACTTT